The 17 T cell receptor beta chains presented below share a single source sample, sequenced in a study of T cell responses to AZD1222 COVID-19 vaccine. Profiled with immunoSEQ multiplex PCR; TCRdb holds only in-frame clones, not every one. The table shows roughly 130,000 clones, with about 86% occurring only once. This sample comprised peripheral blood, obtained on day 0 of AZD1222 vaccination. All receptors derive from an adult in good health.

The chain recombines TRBV12-3 or TRBV12-4 with TRBJ2-1, with D hard to call. The CDR3 sequence is 12 residues long. Trimming cost V 2 bases and J 8 bases, with 7 bases left between them. This CDR3 reads CASSLPEHEQFF. Written as DNA, the CDR3 is TGTGCCAGCAGTTTACCCGAGCATGAGCAGTTCTTC.

The chain couples TRBV5-1 to TRBJ1-1; the D gene is possibly TRBD1 (5 bases). Looked up from germline, CDR1 is SGHRS and CDR2 is YFSETQ. The CDR3 has 15 residues. Trimming took off 0 bases at V and 1 base at J, with 10 bases between the two ends. CDR3 DNA sequence: TGCGCCAGCAGCTTGGTTGCAGGGAAGAACACTGAAGCTTTCTTT. Translated: CASSLVAGKNTEAFF.

Regarding this clone: The junction differs from germline at one of its ends, possibly a read error. This sequence joins TRBV10-2 and TRBJ1-2; D possibly corresponds to TRBD1 (6 bases). Per germline, CDR1 WSHSY and CDR2 SAAADI. This CDR3 contains 16 residues. The CDR3 loop reads CASCESTLGRGGGYTF. The CDR3 nucleotides are TGCGCCAGCTGTGAGTCGACTCTGGGCAGGGGCGGAGGCTACACCTTC.

V gene TRBV7-2 combines with J gene TRBJ1-2, with D perhaps matching TRBD1 (6 bases). V lost 4 bases, J lost 7 bases, and 25 bases lay in between. The CDR3 loop spans 17 amino acids. The germline CDR1 and CDR2 sequences are SGHTA and FQGNSA. CDR3 nucleotides: TGTGCCAGCAGCTGGGGTATCCCCTCTACAGGGTATACTGGCTACACCTTC. This translates into CASSWGIPSTGYTGYTF.

The gene calls are TRBV6-2 or TRBV6-3 and TRBJ2-7; 8 bases line up with TRBD2. V was clipped by 0 bases and J by 1 base; unmatched bases: 2. The V gene's germline CDR1 is MNHEY and CDR2 SVGEGT. The CDR3 contains 15 residues. CDR3 amino acids: CASSYSTSGSYEQYF. The CDR3 nucleotides are TGTGCCAGCAGTTACTCAACTAGCGGATCCTACGAGCAGTACTTC.

This chain's CDR3 is CAISELGGEQPQHF. The DNA for the CDR3 is TGTGCCATCAGTGAATTGGGAGGAGAGCAGCCCCAGCATTTT. The chain combines TRBV10-3 with TRBJ1-5, with unresolved D. Per germline, CDR1 ENHRY and CDR2 SYGVKD. The ends were cut back, 3 bases at V and 7 bases at J, with 13 bases in the middle. This CDR3 has 14 amino acids.

V is TRBV30 and J is TRBJ1-1; tentatively, D is TRBD1 (6 bases). V lost 4 bases and J 5 bases, leaving 14 bases between the germline ends. The CDR3 is 13 amino acids. Germline assignment: CDR1 GTSNPN and CDR2 SVGIG (reference sequence). CDR3 protein: CAWKLKGGTEAFF. The CDR3 region has the DNA TGTGCCTGGAAGTTGAAGGGGGGGACTGAAGCTTTCTTT.

The CDR3 sequence: CASSIDGGPYNEQFF. The CDR3 DNA is TGTGCCAGTAGTATTGACGGCGGCCCCTACAATGAGCAGTTCTTC. The chain joins TRBV19 to TRBJ2-1; no clear D. The CDR3 extends over 15 amino acids. Germline V gene lookup returns CDR1 LNHDA and CDR2 SQIVND (reference sequence). Trimming stripped 3 bases from V and 2 bases from J, with 11 bases between.

V and J are TRBV18 and TRBJ1-5; perhaps TRBD1 as D (5 bases). The CDR3 has 15 residues. Germline values: CDR1 KGHSH, CDR2 LQKENI. Deletions cut 2 bases from V and 9 bases from J, with 17 bases between. In nucleotides, the CDR3 is TGTGCCAGCTCACCAAGGGACGGATGGCCAGGGCCCCAGCATTTT. Protein sequence: CASSPRDGWPGPQHF.

The CDR3 region is CATSEAADYGYTF. The CDR3 nucleotides are TGTGCCACCAGTGAGGCAGCGGACTATGGCTACACCTTC. The chain uses TRBV24-1 and TRBJ1-2; D is unclear. The V end lost 4 bases, the J end lost 3 bases, and 8 bases lay between the germline ends. This CDR3 comprises 13 residues. In germline, CDR1 is KGHDR, CDR2 SFDVKD.

V usage is TRBV7-6 and J usage is TRBJ1-4, with a possible D match to TRBD1 (6 bases). Germline assignment: CDR1 SGHVS and CDR2 FNYEAQ. CDR3 length: 16 residues. V dropped 3 bases and J dropped 3 bases, with 14 bases sitting between them. This chain's CDR3 is CASSFSQGVPNEKLFF. The CDR3 bases are TGTGCCAGCAGCTTTTCACAGGGCGTACCTAATGAAAAACTGTTTTTT.

This clone was found once. The rearrangement links TRBV5-6 to TRBJ2-7; D uncertain. Between the trimmed V and J ends, which lost 0 bases and 4 bases, there was a span of 5 bases. Germline-derived CDR1 and CDR2 are SGHDT and YYEEEE. The CDR3 has 12 residues. The CDR3 spells CASSLGDYEQYF. The CDR3 nucleotides are TGTGCCAGCAGCTTGGGGGATTACGAGCAGTACTTC. Full variable domain (missing parts from reference TRBV5-6 and TRBJ2-7): DAGVTQSPTHLIKTRGQQVTLRCSPKSGHDTVSWYQQALGQGPQFIFQYYEEEERQRGNFPDRFSGHQFPNYSSELNVNALLLGDSALYLCASSLGDYEQYFGPGTRLTVT.

The chain uses TRBV5-6 and TRBJ2-1, with D unclear. The V end was cut by 2 bases, the J end by 4 bases, with 7 bases between. From germline, CDR1 is SGHDT and CDR2 YYEEEE. The CDR3 contains 13 residues. Written as DNA, the CDR3 is TGTGCCAGCAGCTTCTTACAGTACAATGAGCAGTTCTTC. Translation: CASSFLQYNEQFF. Full variable domain (remainder filled in from reference TRBV5-6 and TRBJ2-1): DAGVTQSPTHLIKTRGQQVTLRCSPKSGHDTVSWYQQALGQGPQFIFQYYEEEERQRGNFPDRFSGHQFPNYSSELNVNALLLGDSALYLCASSFLQYNEQFFGPGTRLTVL.

The chain combines TRBV6-5 with TRBJ1-5; maybe TRBD1 (5 bases). In germline, CDR1 is MNHEY, CDR2 SVGAGI. V was trimmed by 4 bases and J by 0 bases, leaving 7 bases between them. The CDR3 totals 14 residues. CDR3 nucleotides: TGTGCCAGCAGTTTTGACAGTAGCAATCAGCCCCAGCATTTT. Its protein is CASSFDSSNQPQHF.

The gene calls are TRBV7-6 and TRBJ2-1, with 9 bases aligning to TRBD1. The CDR3 covers 15 residues. Germline V CDR1 and CDR2: SGHVS, FNYEAQ. Trimming at V came to 5 bases and at J to 8 bases, leaving 10 bases not matched to a gene. Here the CDR3 reads CASSRTGGLYDEQFF. CDR3 DNA sequence: TGTGCCAGCAGCAGAACAGGGGGCTTGTACGATGAGCAGTTCTTC.

The genes are TRBV10-2 and TRBJ2-7; D call uncertain. Trimming took off 3 bases at V and 2 bases at J, with 2 bases between the two ends. From germline, CDR1 is WSHSY and CDR2 SAAADI. This CDR3 is built from 11 residues. The CDR3 is CASSETYEQYF. The CDR3 DNA follows: TGCGCCAGCAGTGAAACCTACGAGCAGTACTTC.

This clone was seen only once. The chain links TRBV7-9 to TRBJ2-1, with 11 bases that match TRBD1. This CDR3 is 15 amino acids long. Per the germline V gene, CDR1 is SEHNR and CDR2 is FQNEAQ (reference sequence). V was clipped by 3 bases and J by 7 bases; unmatched bases: 5. The CDR3 region has the DNA TGTGCCAGCAGCTTCGGACAGGGGGCTTGGAATGAGCAGTTCTTC. Translated, it gives CASSFGQGAWNEQFF.